This T cell receptor beta chain was identified in a study of glioma-infiltrating T cells after dendritic cell vaccination. Study context: The vaccine used monocyte-derived dendritic cells pulsed overnight with autologous tumor lysate. Study-level points and caveats: Patients with more pretreatment TILs had longer time to progression and survival.

The V end lost 3 bases, the J end lost 3 bases, and 8 bases lay between the germline ends. The germline V gene has CDR1 SGHVS and CDR2 FNYEAQ. This CDR3 has 14 amino acids. This clone was seen a single time. The antigen remains unidentified. Stated time point: after dendritic cell vaccination, including at tumor progression/relapse. Before vaccination, two weeks after the third vaccination, and at progression, PBMC were collected. The primer mix had 60 V beta and 13 J beta primers. TCRdb keeps only in-frame clones here, not all; method: immunoSEQ multiplex PCR. The sample holds approximately 85,000 clones, 85% seen once.

Sample: blood, taken after dendritic cell vaccination. This sequence joins TRBV7-6 and TRBJ2-2; perhaps TRBD2 as D (5 bases). The TCR was taken from a human donor with glioblastoma. CDR3 amino acids: CASSFGLDTGELFF. In nucleotides, the CDR3 is TGTGCCAGCAGCTTTGGACTCGACACCGGGGAGCTGTTTTTT.